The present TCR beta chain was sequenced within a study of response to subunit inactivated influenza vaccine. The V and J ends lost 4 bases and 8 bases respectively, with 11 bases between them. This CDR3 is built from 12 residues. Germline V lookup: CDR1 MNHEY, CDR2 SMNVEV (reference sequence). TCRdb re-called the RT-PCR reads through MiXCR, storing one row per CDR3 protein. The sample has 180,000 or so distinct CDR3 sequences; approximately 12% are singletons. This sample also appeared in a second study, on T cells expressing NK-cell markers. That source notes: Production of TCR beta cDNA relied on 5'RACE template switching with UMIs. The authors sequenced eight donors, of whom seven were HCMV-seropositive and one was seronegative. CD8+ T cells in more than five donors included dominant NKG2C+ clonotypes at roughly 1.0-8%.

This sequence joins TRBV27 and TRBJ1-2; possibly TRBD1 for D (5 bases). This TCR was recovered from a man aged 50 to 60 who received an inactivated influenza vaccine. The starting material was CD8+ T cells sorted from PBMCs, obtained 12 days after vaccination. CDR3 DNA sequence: TGTGCCAGCAGTTCCTTCGGGGGAGGCTACACCTTC. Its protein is CASSSFGGGYTF.